This T cell receptor (beta chain) was sequenced during a study of shared clonotypes between healthy human individuals. General study results and limits: Some clonotypes were shared by all four sorted-subset donors, while others were not shared. The non-shared ones had lower generation probabilities than the shared ones. About 5% of naive CD4 clonotypes were shared across a handful of donors.

To note about this clone: Its antigen is not identified.

CD45RO-negative cells were positively selected for CCR7, leaving out terminally differentiated effector memory CD45RA+ cells. Donors were healthy HIV-negative adults without recent acute infections or vaccinations. Germline V CDR1 and CDR2: SGHAT, FQNNGV. The CDR3 has 15 residues. Trimming left V 5 bases short and J 4 bases short, with 18 bases between. In the original analysis: ImmunoSEQ gave junction-only sequences without quality scores, so filtering differed. Clones were sequenced by immunoSEQ multiplex PCR, and TCRdb holds only the in-frame ones, with some missing. V, J and clone size are those of that table, while D and trimming were read from the DNA. Of around 2,000,000 clones in the sample, approximately 94% are singletons; the top ten hold more than 0.9%.

The origin of this receptor is a man aged 18 to 30 in good health. The genes are TRBV11-2 and TRBJ2-7; a weak D match, TRBD2 (6 bases). Sequencing used naive CD8+ T cells sorted from blood. The CDR3: CASSLSPEGRYEQYF. CDR3 DNA sequence: TGTGCCAGCAGCCTTTCACCGGAGGGCCGATACGAGCAGTACTTC.